Below are 22 T cell receptor beta chains sequenced from a single sample in a study of tumor-infiltrating lymphocytes in oesophageal squamous cell carcinoma. Each CDR3 protein is one row after TCRdb ran MiXCR on the PCR reads. Among some 6,200 distinct CDR3 sequences listed, roughly 15% were seen once. Sequencing input: normal esophageal tissue next to the tumor. Source of these receptors: a male donor with esophageal squamous cell carcinoma.

This clonotype is medium-sized (0.01 to 0.1%) in the sample. The chain is built from TRBV12-3 or TRBV12-4 and TRBJ1-2; D might be TRBD1 (5 bases). The ends were cut back, 6 bases at V and 4 bases at J, with 18 bases in the middle. There are 15 residues in the CDR3. This chain's CDR3 is CASSTTLGGSYGYTF. The CDR3 DNA reads as TGTGCCAGCAGCACGACCTTGGGGGGGTCCTATGGCTACACCTTC.

This clonotype is labeled medium-sized. This rearrangement joins TRBV7-3 to TRBJ2-1, with TRBD2 matching 9 bases. Looked up from germline, CDR1 is SGHTA and CDR2 is FQGTGA. Germline trimming cut 5 bases from V and 6 bases from J; bases unmatched to any gene: 8. This CDR3 is 15 amino acids long. In DNA, the CDR3 is TGTGCCAGCAGCGGCGCGGGGGGGCCCTTCAATGAGCAGTTCTTC. As protein: CASSGAGGPFNEQFF.

This clonotype was detected only a few times. This chain uses TRBV4-2 with TRBJ2-7; D gene unclear. V was cut by 1 base and J by 4 bases, with 8 bases left in between. CDR1 and CDR2 (germline): LGHNA, YNFKEQ. The CDR3 runs to 13 residues. DNA for the CDR3: TGTGCCAGCAGCCAAGGGACGGGTTACGAGCAGTACTTC. It yields the protein CASSQGTGYEQYF.

This clonotype was observed many times. The V gene is TRBV27, the J gene TRBJ1-1; D is undetermined. Trimming stripped 6 bases from V and 6 bases from J, with 14 bases between. Germline assignment: CDR1 MNHEY and CDR2 SMNVEV (reference sequence). The CDR3 length is 13 residues. Here the CDR3 reads CASSPIAAPEAFF. The CDR3 DNA is TGTGCCAGCAGCCCCATAGCCGCTCCTGAAGCTTTCTTT.

This clonotype is categorized as medium-sized. The J gene is TRBJ2-7, the V gene TRBV7-8; 10 bases agree with TRBD1. The CDR3 sequence is 15 residues long. Germline values: CDR1 SGHVS, CDR2 FQNEAQ. V was pared by 1 base and J by 4 bases, with 4 bases of the junction left unmatched. The CDR3 loop reads CASSLVWTGGYEQYF. The DNA for the CDR3 is TGTGCCAGCAGCTTAGTCTGGACAGGGGGGTACGAGCAGTACTTC.

This clonotype is medium-sized (0.01 to 0.1%) by share. This chain links TRBV7-2 with TRBJ1-5; D not certain. The germline gives CDR1 SGHTA, CDR2 FQGNSA. Trimming removed 5 bases at V and 5 bases at J, with 13 bases between. The CDR3 consists of 14 residues. For the CDR3, the DNA is TGTGCCAGCAGCCTCAGCAGAAGCGATCAGCCCCAGCATTTT. Translated, it gives CASSLSRSDQPQHF.

This clonotype is judged medium-sized. In nucleotides, the CDR3 is TGTGCCAGCAGTTACGATGGGGGGACCTACAATGAGCAGTTCTTC. Protein sequence: CASSYDGGTYNEQFF. The chain is built from TRBV6-6 and TRBJ2-1, with TRBD2 as a possible D gene (6 bases). This CDR3 is 15 amino acids long. Deletions cut 2 bases from V and 2 bases from J, with 10 bases between. Germline CDR1 MNHNY, CDR2 SVGAGI (reference sequence).

This clonotype was seen ten or more times. V gene TRBV19 combines with J gene TRBJ2-6, with 8 bases matching TRBD1. This CDR3 has 15 amino acids. V gave up 7 bases and J gave up 3 bases; unmatched junction bases: 5. The germline gives CDR1 LNHDA, CDR2 SQIVND (reference sequence). CDR3 nucleotide sequence: TGTGCCAGTACGGACAGGGCGAATGGGGCCAACGTCCTGACTTTC. Protein: CASTDRANGANVLTF. Full variable domain (remainder filled in from reference TRBV19 and TRBJ2-6): DGGITQSPKYLFRKEGQNVTLSCEQNLNHDAMYWYRQDPGQGLRLIYYSQIVNDFQKGDIAEGYSVSREKKESFPLTVTSAQKNPTAFYLCASTDRANGANVLTFGAGSRLTVL.

At least ten counts were recorded for this clonotype. The chain carries TRBV2 and TRBJ2-3; no reliable D call. Trimming stripped 3 bases from V and 4 bases from J, with 8 bases between. This CDR3 contains 13 residues. CDR1 is SNHLY and CDR2 is FYNNEI in the germline V gene. CDR3 in amino acids: CASSDALADTQYF. The CDR3 nucleotides read TGTGCCAGCAGTGATGCTCTAGCAGATACGCAGTATTTT.

This clonotype was picked up many times. V gene TRBV6-2 or TRBV6-3 combines with J gene TRBJ2-1; tentative D call: TRBD1 (5 bases). V gave up 6 bases and J gave up 6 bases, with 12 bases separating them. The germline V gene has CDR1 MNHEY and CDR2 SVGEGT. This CDR3 is built from 13 residues. The CDR3 coding sequence is TGTGCCAGCAGCATGGGGCACCTCAATGAGCAGTTCTTC. This sequence encodes CASSMGHLNEQFF.

By its share, this clonotype is medium-sized. At one of its ends the junction is not consistent with the germline gene, which may arise from a read error. The chain couples TRBV7-7 to TRBJ2-5; perhaps TRBD2 as D (5 bases). CDR1 SSHAT and CDR2 FNYEAQ come from the germline V gene (reference sequence). The CDR3 consists of 14 residues. CDR3 protein: CASSLGSNQETQYF. CDR3 sequence (DNA): TGTGCTAGCAGCTTAGGGAGCAACCAAGAGACCCAGTACTTC.

In this sample, this clonotype turned up many times. The chain uses TRBV27 and TRBJ2-1; D is uncertain. V shed 0 bases and J shed 10 bases, with 25 bases lying between them. Germline values: CDR1 MNHEY, CDR2 SMNVEV (reference sequence). CDR3 length equals 18 residues. CDR3 residues: CASSLSYPYLTGYYEQFF. The CDR3 nucleotides are TGTGCCAGCAGTTTATCTTACCCCTATTTAACGGGCTACTACGAGCAGTTCTTC.

This clonotype was detected ten times or more. The chain joins TRBV6-1 to TRBJ1-1, with a possible D match to TRBD1 (6 bases). Trimming removed 6 bases at V and 6 bases at J, with 11 bases between. This CDR3 contains 12 residues. From germline, CDR1 is MNHNS and CDR2 SASEGT. The CDR3 DNA is TGTGCCAGCAGAGACAGGCGGTCTGAAGCTTTCTTT. Translating it yields CASRDRRSEAFF.

The sample holds many counts of this clonotype. The genes are TRBV11-3 and TRBJ2-7; no firm D call. CDR3 length: 14 residues. Germline V gene data show CDR1 as SGHNT and CDR2 as YENEEA. V was pared by 3 bases and J by 0 bases, with 9 bases between. The CDR3, as DNA: TGTGCCAGCAGCTTGGATCTCTCCTCCTACGAGCAGTACTTC. This codes for CASSLDLSSYEQYF. The complete variable domain, with remaining parts taken from reference TRBV11-3 and TRBJ2-7, reads EAGVVQSPRYKIIEKKQPVAFWCNPISGHNTLYWYLQNLGQGPELLIRYENEEAVDDSQLPKDRFSAERLKGVDSTLKIQPAELGDSAVYLCASSLDLSSYEQYFGPGTRLTVT.

This clonotype was counted between two and nine times. The rearrangement joins TRBV9 to TRBJ2-1; no definite D call. This CDR3 has 15 residues. Germline V gene data show CDR1 as SGDLS and CDR2 as YYNGEE. V was shortened by 4 bases and J by 0 bases, with 11 bases between the two germline ends. The CDR3 nucleotides read TGTGCCAGCAGCCCGAGGATGAGCTCCTACAATGAGCAGTTCTTC. This codes for CASSPRMSSYNEQFF.

Concerning this clonotype itself: The CDR3 ends on some other residue instead of the conserved phenylalanine or tryptophan, so this is likely a read error. The DNA is left out, because the CDR3 cannot be placed on it with certainty; the CDR3 is given as TCRdb lists it. The gene calls are TRBV6-1 and TRBJ2-6; the DNA was not used to check the table's D call, TRBD1. Germline values: CDR1 MNHNS, CDR2 SASEGT. The CDR3 adds up to 19 amino acids, both ends counted. CDR3 residues: CASTSGTGRSSYNEQFFGA.

The rearrangement links TRBV19 to TRBJ1-2; D not resolved. Germline CDR1 reads LNHDA; CDR2 reads SQIVND (reference sequence). The CDR3 covers 14 residues. The V gene lost 6 bases and the J gene lost 7 bases, with 18 bases spanning the gap. CDR3 region: CASREGRLIAGYTF. CDR3 bases: TGTGCCAGTAGAGAGGGAAGGTTAATTGCTGGCTACACCTTC.

This clonotype turned up a few times. The V call is TRBV6-6, the J call TRBJ1-2, with D unresolved. This CDR3 comprises 12 residues. Trimming stripped 6 bases from V and 7 bases from J, with 12 bases between. Germline V gene lookup returns CDR1 MNHNY and CDR2 SVGAGI (reference sequence). CDR3 residues: CASRDSLSGYTF. DNA of the CDR3: TGTGCCAGCAGGGATTCGCTTTCTGGCTACACCTTC.

Notes on this clonotype: A read error may account for a junction end that differs from germline. V gene TRBV5-1 combines with J gene TRBJ2-5; no reliable D call. The end of the DNA is better explained by TRBJ2-1, so the J call may be wrong. This CDR3 is built from 12 residues. Germline lookup yields CDR1 SGHRS and CDR2 YFSETQ. The CDR3 loop is CASRLGLHEQFF. The CDR3 DNA follows: TGCGCCAGCAGGTTGGGCCTCCATGAGCAGTTCTTC.

Within the sample, this clonotype is medium-sized. V is TRBV7-8 and J is TRBJ2-3; D is undetermined. Germline assignment: CDR1 SGHVS and CDR2 FQNEAQ. Between the trimmed V and J ends, which lost 2 bases and 2 bases, there was a span of 8 bases. This CDR3 is built from 14 residues. The DNA of the CDR3 is TGTGCCAGCAGCTTAATCACCCTCACAGATACGCAGTATTTT. Protein sequence: CASSLITLTDTQYF.

Within the sample, this clonotype is medium-sized (0.01 to 0.1%). This chain links TRBV11-3 with TRBJ2-5; D is perhaps TRBD2 (7 bases). The CDR3 runs to 13 residues. Between the trimmed V and J ends, which lost 6 bases and 5 bases, there was a span of 13 bases. CDR1 is SGHNT, CDR2 YENEEA, per germline. The CDR3 region is CASSTTGGETQYF. DNA of the CDR3: TGTGCCAGCAGTACCACGGGGGGCGAGACCCAGTACTTC.

Turning to this clonotype: A much larger clone is a single base away; this may be a read error. J is TRBJ2-5 and V is TRBV28; 12 bases map to TRBD2. The CDR3 sequence is 17 residues long. The V gene end was trimmed by 2 bases and the J gene end by 11 bases; junction bases not matched to a gene: 15. Germline loops: CDR1 MDHEN, CDR2 SYDVKM. CDR3 sequence: CASSLTGLAGGPGEQYF. Written as DNA, the CDR3 is TGTGCCAGCAGTTTAACAGGGCTAGCGGGGGGGCCGGGTGAGCAGTACTTC.